The T cell receptor beta chain described here comes from a study of T cells in Graves' hyperthyroidism and ophthalmopathy. The CDR3 loop spans 15 amino acids. Trimming removed 5 bases at V and 0 bases at J, with 12 bases between. Germline-derived CDR1 and CDR2 are MDHEN and SYDVKM. RNA transcripts yielded amplified TCR beta CDR3 regions. HTBI primers were employed in a first-round RT-PCR of the TCR CDR3. TCRdb re-derived calls from the multiplex PCR reads in MiXCR, one entry per CDR3 protein. Counted here are 250,000 to 300,000 distinct CDR3 sequences, more than 12% occurring once; the ten biggest clones make up about 14%. Broader study findings: Blood also held most thyroid clonotypes expanded beyond 0.001. In the analysis, a 13 V-J model separated ophthalmopathy from stable hyperthyroidism.

Diagnoses were established using clinical symptoms, serum thyroxine and TRAb, thyroid ultrasound and orbital computed tomography. Extraction of PBMCs used 8.5 to 10 ml of fresh peripheral blood. As concerns this clonotype: Its antigen is unidentified.

The sequence was obtained from a woman in her thirties or forties with Graves' hyperthyroidism that later progressed to Graves' ophthalmopathy. V is TRBV28 and J is TRBJ2-3, with a weak D call TRBD2 (6 bases). The material sequenced was blood. The CDR3 loop reads CASSAGLLSTDTQYF. CDR3 in DNA: TGTGCCAGCAGTGCGGGACTCCTTAGCACAGATACGCAGTATTTT.